The text below deals with one T cell receptor (beta chain). V was cut by 4 bases and J by 1 base, with 8 bases left in between. The CDR3 is made up of 13 amino acids. The germline V gene has CDR1 SQVTM and CDR2 ANQGSEA. This entry belongs to a study of blood T cell repertoires in COVID-19. Using immunoSEQ multiplex PCR, the repertoire was profiled, and TCRdb retains in-frame clones only, with some absent. The sample contains fewer than 55,000 clones, around 82% of which appear only once. Sequenced input: peripheral blood. The sequence came from a woman aged 55-70 years with acute or convalescent COVID-19. J is TRBJ2-1 and V is TRBV29-1; D ambiguous. CDR3 loop: CSVVSGSYNEQFF. CDR3 in DNA: TGCAGCGTTGTTTCCGGGTCCTACAATGAGCAGTTCTTC.